This entry features one TCR beta chain sequence. Its antigen is still unknown. The record originates from a study of graft-versus-host responses after intestinal transplantation. Study overall: Transplant types were multivisceral, liver-intestinal, or isolated intestinal. The study's findings and limits: GvH clones occurred in recipient marrow; some first appeared in ileum or blood.

Only in-frame clones appear in the TCRdb table, and some are missing; sequencing was by immunoSEQ multiplex PCR. The sample has approximately 86,000 clones, about nine tenths seen once. V lost 4 bases and J 5 bases, leaving 15 bases between the germline ends. CDR3 length: 14 amino acids. The chain joins TRBV5-3 to TRBJ2-5, with D perhaps TRBD1 (5 bases). TRBV5-3 is labeled an ORF, and its function is uncertain. The starting material was unstimulated CD4+ T cells sorted from spleen or lymph node cells, obtained before intestinal transplant. The receptor was derived from a human donor who received an intestinal transplant. CDR3 in amino acids: CARSQTQGDETQYF. The DNA of the CDR3 is TGTGCCAGAAGCCAAACCCAGGGCGACGAGACCCAGTACTTC.